Included here is one T cell receptor beta chain sequence, with context. The trim removed 2 bases at V and 7 bases at J, leaving 7 bases unmatched. CDR3 length: 16 amino acids. Germline lookup yields CDR1 SEHNR and CDR2 FQNEAQ (reference sequence). The data originate from a study of blood T cell repertoires in COVID-19. On the study more broadly: COVID-19 samples, acute and convalescent, were from the United States, Italy and Spain. PBMCs, B-cell-depleted T cells, or T cells provided the cDNA or gDNA that made up the material.

In the original analysis: Nucleated cell counts were estimated from reference gene primer amplification. Here immunoSEQ multiplex PCR was the method, and the copy in TCRdb shows in-frame clones only, minus some. V and J calls and clone size are copied from that table; D and trimming were computed from the DNA. The repertoire holds roughly 300,000 clones, with about four fifths as singletons. The TCR originated in a woman in her sixties or seventies with active or convalescent COVID-19. The material sequenced was peripheral blood. The gene calls are TRBV7-9 and TRBJ1-4; 10 bases are a match to TRBD1. The CDR3 sequence: CASSLSPGQGSEKLFF. The CDR3 DNA follows: TGTGCCAGCAGCTTATCTCCGGGACAGGGGAGTGAAAAACTGTTTTTT.